These 7 T cell receptor beta chains were all obtained from the same sample, sequenced in a study of Graves' ophthalmopathy and Graves' hyperthyroidism. Investigators amplified TCR beta CDR3 regions from RNA transcripts. The first-round RT-PCR employed HTBI primers together with the Qiagen OneStep RT-PCR kit. A multiplex PCR was then performed as the second round. From the multiplex PCR reads, TCRdb called clonotypes with MiXCR, one entry per CDR3 protein. The data hold around 1.1 million distinct CDR3 sequences, with about 35% observed a single time. Sequenced input: peripheral blood or thyroid tissue (not recorded which). Receptors originate from an adult man with Graves' hyperthyroidism.

CDR3 region: CATGDEREWYNEQFF. CDR3 nucleotides: TGTGCCACAGGGGATGAGCGGGAGTGGTACAATGAGCAGTTCTTC. The genes are TRBV10-3 and TRBJ2-1; 8 bases map to TRBD2. V was clipped by 10 bases and J by 4 bases; unmatched bases: 12. The CDR3 runs to 15 residues. The germline CDR1 and CDR2 sequences are ENHRY and SYGVKD.

This clonotype was observed at least ten times. The chain has TRBV9 and TRBJ2-5, with a weak D call TRBD2 (5 bases). V gave up 2 bases and J gave up 2 bases, with 13 bases separating them. Per germline, CDR1 SGDLS and CDR2 YYNGEE. This CDR3 has 15 amino acids. In DNA, the CDR3 is TGTGCCAGCAGCGTGCTTTCCGGACTTCAAGAGACCCAGTACTTC. It encodes CASSVLSGLQETQYF.

This clonotype appeared a few times. The chain combines TRBV11-1 with TRBJ2-7, with a tentative D call TRBD1 (6 bases). Germline V gives CDR1 SGHAT, CDR2 FQDESV (reference sequence). Trimming removed 8 bases from V and 7 bases from J, with 27 bases in between. CDR3 size: 16 residues. CDR3 in DNA: TGTGCCAGCTCACCACCGACGACAGGCTTTACTAAAGAGCAGTACTTC. Protein product: CASSPPTTGFTKEQYF.

Only a few counts were recorded for this clonotype. This sequence joins TRBV7-8 and TRBJ1-4; TRBD1 agrees at 9 bases. From germline, CDR1 is SGHVS and CDR2 FQNEAQ. The trim removed 6 bases at V and 6 bases at J, leaving 11 bases unmatched. This CDR3 comprises 16 residues. The chain's CDR3 is CASRSGTGIFYEKLFF. The DNA of the CDR3 is TGTGCCAGCAGGTCTGGGACAGGGATATTTTATGAAAAACTGTTTTTT.

This clonotype was detected only once. V usage is TRBV7-8 and J usage is TRBJ2-3; TRBD2 agrees at 8 bases. CDR1 is SGHVS and CDR2 is FQNEAQ in the germline V gene. The CDR3 is 17 residues long. The J segment lost 0 bases and the V segment lost 4 bases, leaving 9 bases of the junction unmatched. DNA of the CDR3: TGTGCCAGCAGCTCACTAGCGGTTGGCGCGAGCACAGATACGCAGTATTTT. Protein product: CASSSLAVGASTDTQYF.

The chain combines TRBV10-3 with TRBJ1-1; unclear D gene. V lost 3 bases and J 2 bases, leaving 16 bases between the germline ends. The CDR3 is 16 amino acids. The V gene's germline CDR1 is ENHRY and CDR2 SYGVKD. CDR3 amino acids: CAISEHVSSGNTEAFF. CDR3 sequence (DNA): TGTGCCATCAGTGAACACGTGAGCTCTGGAAACACTGAAGCTTTCTTT.

This clonotype came up many times. This chain uses TRBV2 with TRBJ1-4; D is unresolved. Trimming removed 7 bases at V and 3 bases at J, with 15 bases between. Germline V CDR1 and CDR2: SNHLY, FYNNEI. The CDR3 is 15 residues long. CDR3 DNA sequence: TGTGCCAGCACCGCTACCGACGGACCTAATGAAAAACTGTTTTTT. Amino acids: CASTATDGPNEKLFF.